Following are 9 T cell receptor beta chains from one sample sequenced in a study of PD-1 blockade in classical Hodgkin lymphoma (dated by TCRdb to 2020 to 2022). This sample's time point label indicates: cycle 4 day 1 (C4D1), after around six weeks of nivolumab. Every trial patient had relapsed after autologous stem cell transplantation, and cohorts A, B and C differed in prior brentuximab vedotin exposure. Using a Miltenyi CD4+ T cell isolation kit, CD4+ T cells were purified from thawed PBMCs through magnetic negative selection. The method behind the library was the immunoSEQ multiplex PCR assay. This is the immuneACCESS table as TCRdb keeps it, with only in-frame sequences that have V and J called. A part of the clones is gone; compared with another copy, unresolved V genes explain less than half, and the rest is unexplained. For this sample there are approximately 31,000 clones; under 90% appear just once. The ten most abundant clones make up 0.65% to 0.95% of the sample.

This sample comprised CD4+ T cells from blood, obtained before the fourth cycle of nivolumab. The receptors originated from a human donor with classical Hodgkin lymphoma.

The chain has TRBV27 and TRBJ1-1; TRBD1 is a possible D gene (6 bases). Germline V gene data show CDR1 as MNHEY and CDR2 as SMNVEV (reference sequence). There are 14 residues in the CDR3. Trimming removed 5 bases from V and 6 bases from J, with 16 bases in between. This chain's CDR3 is CASSLLQGQAEAFF. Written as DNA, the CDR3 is TGTGCCAGCAGTCTACTACAGGGTCAAGCTGAAGCTTTCTTT.

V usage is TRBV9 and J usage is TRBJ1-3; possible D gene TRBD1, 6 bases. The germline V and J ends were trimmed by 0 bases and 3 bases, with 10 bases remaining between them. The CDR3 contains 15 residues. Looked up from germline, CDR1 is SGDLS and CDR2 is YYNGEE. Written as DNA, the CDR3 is TGTGCCAGCAGCGTAGACCCAGGGGATGGAAACACCATATATTTT. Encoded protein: CASSVDPGDGNTIYF.

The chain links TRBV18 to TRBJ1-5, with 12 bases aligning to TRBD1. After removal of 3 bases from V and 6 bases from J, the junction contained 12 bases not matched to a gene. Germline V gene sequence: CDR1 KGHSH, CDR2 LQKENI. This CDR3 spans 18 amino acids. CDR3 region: CASSPGTGGLGVGQPQHF. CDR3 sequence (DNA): TGTGCCAGCTCACCTGGGACAGGGGGCCTGGGGGTAGGTCAGCCCCAGCATTTT.

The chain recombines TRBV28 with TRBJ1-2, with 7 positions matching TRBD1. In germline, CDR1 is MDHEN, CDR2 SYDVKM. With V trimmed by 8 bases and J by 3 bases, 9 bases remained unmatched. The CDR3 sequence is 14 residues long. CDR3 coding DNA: TGTGCCAGCCGTGGAGCAGGGGGTCACTATGGCTACACCTTC. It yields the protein CASRGAGGHYGYTF.

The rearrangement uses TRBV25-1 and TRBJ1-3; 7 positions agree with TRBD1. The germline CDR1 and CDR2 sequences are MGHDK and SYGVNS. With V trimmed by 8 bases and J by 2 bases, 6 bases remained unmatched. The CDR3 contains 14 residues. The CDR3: CASQRQGAGNTIYF. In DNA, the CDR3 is TGTGCCAGCCAAAGACAGGGCGCTGGAAACACCATATATTTT.

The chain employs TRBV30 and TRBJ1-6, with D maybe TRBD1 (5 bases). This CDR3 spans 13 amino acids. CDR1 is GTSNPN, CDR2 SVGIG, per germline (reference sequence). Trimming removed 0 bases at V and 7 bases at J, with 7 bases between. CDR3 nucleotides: TGTGCCTGGAGTGTACGGGGGAATTCACCCCTCCACTTT. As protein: CAWSVRGNSPLHF.

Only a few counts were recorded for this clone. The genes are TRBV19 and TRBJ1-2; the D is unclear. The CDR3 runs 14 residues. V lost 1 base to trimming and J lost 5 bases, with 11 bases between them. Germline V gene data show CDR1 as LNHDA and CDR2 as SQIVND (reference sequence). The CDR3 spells CASSIASTQYGYTF. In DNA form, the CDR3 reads TGTGCCAGTAGTATAGCTAGCACCCAGTATGGCTACACCTTC.

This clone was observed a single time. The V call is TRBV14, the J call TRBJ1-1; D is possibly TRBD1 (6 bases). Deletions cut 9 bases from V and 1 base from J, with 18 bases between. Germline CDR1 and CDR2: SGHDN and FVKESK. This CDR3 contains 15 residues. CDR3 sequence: CASKRGGAPNTEAFF. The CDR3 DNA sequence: TGTGCCAGTAAAAGAGGGGGGGCGCCGAACACTGAAGCTTTCTTT.

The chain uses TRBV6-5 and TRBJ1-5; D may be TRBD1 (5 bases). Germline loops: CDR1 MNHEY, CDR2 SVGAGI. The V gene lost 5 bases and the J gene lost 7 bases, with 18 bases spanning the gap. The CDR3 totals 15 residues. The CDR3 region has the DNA TGTGCCAGCAGTCCCCGGGGCTTCGCTGGGCAGCCCCAGCATTTT. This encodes CASSPRGFAGQPQHF.